This T cell receptor (beta chain) was sequenced during a study of cytomegalovirus exposure and HLA in healthy donors (dated by TCRdb to about 2017). As for the study more broadly: An earlier analysis of several hundred of the donors reported under 300 Gb of sequence data and around 100 million unique TCR beta sequences obtained from 180 million or so T cells. Among about 360 genotyped donors of the cohort, an average of 235,054 unique TCR beta nucleotide sequences were sequenced per donor, around 20% of them non-productive. Along with the approximately 600-subject first cohort, a separate validation cohort of approximately 110 different subjects was used. Donor age, sex, ethnicity and CMV serostatus were collected together with the repertoire data. Of the 300 to 500 genotyped donors, 81% were placed in the genetic ancestry cluster associated with self-reported Caucasian donors. A later analysis re-examined previously published TCR beta repertoires from about 670 donors and added high-resolution HLA genotyping to investigate patterns of TCR occurrence. The study combined high-throughput TCR immunosequencing, statistical association of individual TCRs with disease status, and machine learning to predict cytomegalovirus infection status. A later genetic analysis took genome-wide SNP genotypes for 398 of the 666 donors and used that subset as a discovery cohort. Both class I and class II loci were covered by HLA typing, at four-digit resolution. The study profiled the T cell repertoires of 500 to 800 subjects by immunosequencing and related them to cytomegalovirus serostatus. The study aimed to test whether cataloging public T cell receptors could reveal signatures of past pathogen exposure. Rather than drawing on any new phenotypic data, the later analysis identified candidate immune exposures from TCR beta sequences and the way those sequences occurred across donors. Every discovery cohort repertoire had been produced on one sequencing platform. Typing coverage varied by locus: roughly 620-640 donors for A, B, C, DRB1 and DQB1; roughly 510 for DQA1; more than 600 for DPA1; 450 to 480 for DPB1. An early release that covered about 640 HLA-typed donors contained 250 to 350 gigabases of sequencing data and around 80 million unique TCR sequences. In an earlier analysis of 587 of the donors, high-throughput TCR beta sequencing was used to judge whether each TCR beta V gene segment behaved as functional or pseudogenic. Five DR-DQ haplotypes were treated as single units for association and clustering because of strong linkage in the cohort. Overall study results and their limits: A few of the identified cytomegalovirus-associated TCR beta chains were confirmed in vitro to be specific for cytomegalovirus antigens. CMV serostatus was the only immune exposure information available for the cohort. Some IMGT-functional V segments, including TRBV6-2 and TRBV6-3, could not be distinguished by the 87-base-pair reads and were therefore excluded. The sequencing pipeline was judged likely to have produced a cluster of highly shared sequence variants as a technical artifact. Roughly uniform sequencing depth across donors was assumed in presence/absence analyses, although this assumption may not hold. Strong co-occurrence of HLA alleles, especially DR and DQ, made assigning TCR associations to individual alleles difficult. The classifier was reported to diagnose cytomegalovirus status with high specificity and sensitivity in both the original cohort and the validation cohort. Several of the top co-occurrence clusters appeared to be linked to parvovirus B19, influenza, CMV and Epstein-Barr virus, according to a later analysis. In a later genetic analysis, fewer N-insertions in productive TCRs were reported among donors in an Asian-associated ancestry cluster than the 666-donor mean. Because some donors lacked HLA typing at each locus, the association tests relied only on the typed subset. In an earlier analysis of about 600 of the donors, most TCR beta V segments appeared in productive rearrangements about 87% or about 30% of the time, broadly matching IMGT annotations. Linkage disequilibrium might explain the correlated functional status among segregating V segments, but an unknown experimental factor could not be ruled out. In the study, around 150 TCR beta chains were listed as associated with cytomegalovirus. According to a later analysis, TCR association rates differed among HLA loci, with DRB1 alleles showing the most associated TCRs and HLA-C alleles showing the fewest. An association between a missense DCLRE1C variant and V-gene and J-gene trimming of TCR beta chains was found in a later genetic analysis and replicated in an independent cohort. Specific HLA alleles were associated with 15,000 to 20,000 TCR beta sequences at a false discovery rate of 0.05 in a later analysis. A further reported finding was that TCR beta sequences accurately predicted the HLA-A and HLA-B alleles for most subjects in the first cohort. In a later analysis, HLA-associated TCR beta chains were found to be more clonally expanded and to have lower generation probabilities than equally common non-associated chains. In a later analysis, most CMV-associated TCR beta chains were found to appear HLA-restricted, with HLA associations seemingly driven largely by CMV exposure. The cohort was sequenced for TCR beta chains only, and without alpha or paired-chain data the features that could be detected were limited. The earlier analysis of about 600 of the donors excluded seventeen rarely observed V segments, including chromosome 9 orphons, because counts were too low. It was suggested by the authors that the approach could potentially be generalized to other disease states and immunological phenotypes. While some public TCRs were present in many individuals, most TCR sequences turned up only very rarely across donors.

In the case of this clone: Its antigen is unknown.

The receptor library was made with the immunoSEQ multiplex PCR assay. The multiplex PCR relied on a mix of 60 forward primers for TCR Vbeta segments and 13 reverse primers for TCR Jbeta segments. The CDR3 region of rearranged TCR beta genes was amplified from genomic DNA with a multiplex PCR assay. The amplified TCR beta libraries were sequenced on the Illumina HiSeq System as 87-base-pair reads. Processing in the source paper ran as follows. A later analysis counted some 80 million unique TCR beta chains across the 700 or so repertoires, and some 11 million of these chains were shared by at least two donors. To remove PCR and sequencing errors, raw reads were error-corrected and collapsed into unique sequences using a nearest-neighbor algorithm that merged closely related sequences. CDR3 sequences were aligned to IMGT reference sequences to assign V, D and J gene segments. For a sequence to be retained, a match of at least six nucleotides was required to both a V gene segment and a J gene segment. Rearrangements were classified as productive when the CDR3 lacked stop codons and remained in frame with V and J, and all other rearrangements were classified as non-productive. Following IMGT convention, CDR3 was defined as the stretch from the second conserved V-encoded cysteine up to the conserved J-encoded phenylalanine. In an earlier analysis of just under 600 of the donors, sequences lacking an unambiguous match to a single V gene segment were excluded. An earlier analysis of a few hundred of the donors called V segments functional above 56.7% productive rearrangements and segregating when the between-donor standard deviation exceeded 5%. A statistical classification framework was developed to diagnose cytomegalovirus status using the catalog of TCR beta chain sequences. In a later analysis, V and J genes were assigned by comparing TCR nucleotide sequences against IMGT/GENE-DB human TR gene sequences. Using the TCRdist pipeline, a later analysis assigned CDR3 sequences along with most-parsimonious VDJ recombination scenarios. In a later analysis, each TCR beta chain was defined by its CDR3 amino acid sequence together with its V-gene family, and reads without a unique V-gene family were excluded. In a later analysis, 450 to 600 highly shared, low-generation-probability nucleotide sequences were removed to address suspected cross-contamination and a sequencing artifact. A later analysis calculated a clonal expansion index for each public chain from normalized within-repertoire ranks of inferred template counts. In a later analysis, generation probabilities were computed with a VDJ recombination model fitted to out-of-frame rearrangements, and the resulting probabilities were checked against IGoR. Hypergeometric tests were used in a later analysis to score TCR-TCR, TCR-HLA and TCR-CMV co-occurrence, with a repertoire-size bias correction applied to the TCR pairs. To estimate false discovery rates, a later analysis permuted the HLA or CMV assignments 20 times. In a later analysis, co-occurring TCRs were grouped using DBSCAN, and TCRdist sequence similarity was added for clustering within HLA-allele-positive subsets. Repertoires with fewer than 30,000 or more than 120,000 public chains, plus five repertoires with anomalous nucleotide sharing, were excluded from co-occurrence clustering. TCRdb holds this immuneACCESS table with in-frame rearrangements only. Some clones are missing; in checked studies, unresolved V genes explain under half, and the rest has no known cause. For V, J and clone size, that table is used; D and trimming come from the DNA. The sample's clone listing holds roughly 77,000 clones. Of the sample, 3.8% is held by the ten largest clones.

Compared with germline, V lacks 4 bases and J lacks 8 bases; bases without a gene match: 16. There are 16 amino acids in the CDR3, from cysteine to phenylalanine inclusive. Only the CDR3 portion is preserved as DNA: 48 bases, with reading frame beginning at the first base. The germline V gene provides CDR1 MGHRA and CDR2 YSYEKL. The cohort was made up of 666 healthy bone marrow donors. At the time of sampling, all cohort members were nominally healthy, though unrecorded immune exposures were likely present. The donor tested CMV seropositive and was one of the 289 seropositive cohort members. Each donor provided a peripheral blood sample, and peripheral blood mononuclear cells were used for TCR beta sequencing. The Qiagen DNeasy Blood Extraction Kit was used to extract genomic DNA from the blood cell samples.

This TCR was recovered from a female donor in good health and CMV-seropositive. The rearrangement joined TRBV4-1 to TRBJ1-2; 7 bases in the junction line up with TRBD1. Sequenced sample: PBMCs. In nucleotide form, the sequence is TGCGCCAGCAGCCGCCTCGGCCCGCGGGACAGAAACGGCTACACCTTC. Protein translation: CASSRLGPRDRNGYTF.